A selection of T cell receptor beta chains follows, all from one sample in a study of OX40 agonist ivuxolimab in advanced cancers. Profiled with immunoSEQ multiplex PCR; TCRdb holds only in-frame clones, not every one. The data contain around 66,000 clones, approximately 84% of them singletons. Sample: CD4+ or CD8+ T cells sorted from blood, taken in a trial of the OX40 agonist ivuxolimab. The receptors derive from an adult with an advanced solid tumor such as melanoma, head and neck, liver or kidney cancer. CDR3s include the opening cysteine and the closing phenylalanine or tryptophan. Fields, in order: CDR3 length, V gene, J gene, D gene, CDR3 protein, CDR3 DNA. D genes are given only for firm matches.

length: 14; V: TRBV5-1; J: TRBJ2-7; D: TRBD2; CDR3: CASSLMLAGHEQYF; DNA: TGCGCCAGCAGCCTGATGCTAGCGGGGCACGAGCAGTACTTC
length: 16; V: TRBV2; J: TRBJ1-1; D: -; CDR3: CASSEAVNRASVEAFF; DNA: TGTGCCAGCAGTGAAGCAGTCAATAGGGCCAGCGTAGAAGCTTTCTTT
length: 14; V: TRBV7-3; J: TRBJ1-6; D: TRBD1; CDR3: CASRGGTENSPLHF; DNA: TGTGCCAGCAGGGGAGGGACAGAAAATTCACCCCTCCACTTT
length: 15; V: TRBV5-1; J: TRBJ2-7; D: -; CDR3: CASSLGDGSSYEQYF; DNA: TGCGCCAGCAGCTTAGGGGATGGAAGCTCCTACGAGCAGTACTTC
length: 14; V: TRBV19; J: TRBJ1-5; D: TRBD1; CDR3: CASSIETGVQPQHF; DNA: TGTGCCAGTAGTATAGAGACAGGGGTGCAGCCCCAGCATTTT
length: 15; V: TRBV6-1; J: TRBJ2-7; D: -; CDR3: CASRAGSPSSYEQYF; DNA: TGTGCCAGCAGAGCCGGGTCTCCGAGCTCCTACGAGCAGTACTTC
length: 15; V: TRBV7-9; J: TRBJ1-2; D: TRBD1; CDR3: CASSRWDRFNYGYTF; DNA: TGTGCCAGCAGCCGCTGGGACAGGTTTAACTATGGCTACACCTTC
length: 14; V: TRBV6-5; J: TRBJ1-1; D: TRBD1; CDR3: CASSYSQGVTEAFF; DNA: TGTGCCAGCAGTTACTCTCAGGGGGTTACTGAAGCTTTCTTT
length: 14; V: TRBV5-4; J: TRBJ2-7; D: -; CDR3: CASSLGRTSYEQYF; DNA: TGTGCCAGCAGCTTGGGAAGAACCTCCTACGAGCAGTACTTC
length: 13; V: TRBV29-1; J: TRBJ1-1; D: -; CDR3: CSARLEGNTEAFF; DNA: TGCAGCGCCAGGCTCGAAGGGAACACTGAAGCTTTCTTT
length: 12; V: TRBV6-5; J: TRBJ1-2; D: -; CDR3: CASSLSRDGYTF; DNA: TGTGCCAGCAGTCTCTCGAGGGATGGGTACACCTTC
length: 14; V: TRBV6-5; J: TRBJ1-2; D: TRBD1; CDR3: CASRAGTGTYGYTF; DNA: TGTGCCAGCAGAGCCGGGACAGGGACCTATGGCTACACCTTC
length: 14; V: TRBV6-5; J: TRBJ1-2; D: TRBD1; CDR3: CASSGDRLNYGYTF; DNA: TGTGCCAGCAGTGGGGACAGACTAAACTATGGCTACACCTTC
length: 13; V: TRBV6-1; J: TRBJ1-6; D: -; CDR3: CASRQGPHSPLHF; DNA: TGTGCCAGCCGCCAGGGGCCCCATTCACCCCTCCACTTT
length: 15; V: TRBV27; J: TRBJ1-2; D: -; CDR3: CASSLTGGLDYGYTF; DNA: TGTGCCAGCAGTCTAACTGGTGGATTAGACTATGGCTACACCTTC
length: 14; V: TRBV2; J: TRBJ2-7; D: -; CDR3: CASSGGTDPLGQYF; DNA: TGTGCCAGCAGTGGGGGTACAGACCCGTTAGGGCAGTACTTC
length: 16; V: TRBV5-1; J: TRBJ2-7; D: -; CDR3: CASSPQTDPSVREQYF; DNA: TGCGCCAGCAGCCCCCAGACAGACCCCTCCGTCCGGGAGCAGTACTTC